A single sample is the source of the 12 T cell receptor beta chains below, sequenced in a study of shared clonotypes between healthy human individuals. Some clones are missing from TCRdb's copy, which holds only in-frame ones; the method was immunoSEQ multiplex PCR. The data contain about 1.1 million clones, about four fifths of them singletons. The material sequenced was memory CD4+ T cells from PBMCs. Documented subset: CD45RA-negative fraction. Receptor source: a young man in good health. Some clones in this sample may be carry-over from other donors' samples.

The chain carries TRBV5-1 and TRBJ2-7, with a weak D call TRBD2 (6 bases). This CDR3 comprises 17 residues. Trimming removed 0 bases from V and 2 bases from J, with 18 bases in between. CDR1 SGHRS and CDR2 YFSETQ come from the germline V gene. Here the CDR3 reads CASSLGVGTGLTYEQYF. CDR3 bases: TGCGCCAGCAGCTTGGGAGTGGGGACGGGACTTACCTACGAGCAGTACTTC.

The V and J genes are TRBV5-1 and TRBJ1-2; D perhaps matches TRBD1 (6 bases). Trimming shortened V by 3 bases and J by 3 bases, and 15 bases separated the two germline ends. The CDR3 covers 15 residues. Germline values: CDR1 SGHRS, CDR2 YFSETQ. For the CDR3, the DNA is TGCGCCAGCAGCTCCTTGCGGGGGCGAGACTATGGCTACACCTTC. Translated, it gives CASSSLRGRDYGYTF.

The rearrangement joins TRBV6-1 to TRBJ2-7, with D tentatively TRBD1 (6 bases). In germline, CDR1 is MNHNS, CDR2 SASEGT. The V and J ends lost 5 bases and 4 bases respectively, with 18 bases between them. CDR3 length: 15 amino acids. The CDR3 here is CASSRQASGLYEQYF. The CDR3 DNA sequence: TGTGCCAGCAGTAGACAGGCTTCTGGTTTGTACGAGCAGTACTTC.

The chain joins TRBV2 to TRBJ2-3, with TRBD2 matching 13 bases. Germline V gene lookup returns CDR1 SNHLY and CDR2 FYNNEI. There are 18 residues in the CDR3. The J segment lost 2 bases and the V segment lost 2 bases, leaving 7 bases of the junction unmatched. The CDR3 coding sequence is TGTGCCAGCAGTGAATTACTAGCGGGAGGGCAATCCACAGATACGCAGTATTTT. This encodes CASSELLAGGQSTDTQYF.

As concerns this clone: This sample includes further DNA sequences coding for the same CDR3. The chain is built from TRBV11-3 and TRBJ1-1; D is undetermined. The CDR3 has 13 amino acids. The germline V gene has CDR1 SGHNT and CDR2 YENEEA. Trimming took off 0 bases at V and 2 bases at J, with 4 bases between the two ends. The CDR3 loop is CASSLESNTEAFF. Written as DNA, the CDR3 is TGTGCCAGCAGCTTAGAGAGTAACACTGAAGCTTTCTTT.

This sequence joins TRBV19 and TRBJ1-1; D remains unclear. CDR1 LNHDA and CDR2 SQIVND come from the germline V gene (reference sequence). The CDR3 has 13 residues. V was clipped by 2 bases and J by 5 bases, with 9 bases between them. CDR3 sequence (DNA): TGTGCCAGTAGTATATTAAGGTCTACTGAAGCTTTCTTT. This sequence encodes CASSILRSTEAFF.

The V and J genes are TRBV28 and TRBJ2-3; D is perhaps TRBD1 or TRBD2 (5 bases each). The V and J ends lost 6 bases and 1 base respectively, with 14 bases between them. This CDR3 spans 15 amino acids. CDR1 MDHEN and CDR2 SYDVKM come from the germline V gene. CDR3 residues: CASSPVGVRTDTQYF. The DNA for the CDR3 is TGTGCCAGCAGCCCCGTGGGGGTCCGCACAGATACGCAGTATTTT.

The rearrangement uses TRBV21-1 and TRBJ2-7; TRBD2, the table's D call, was not compared with the DNA. TRBV21-1 is described as a pseudogene. This CDR3 region has 12 residues. CDR3 DNA sequence: TGTGCCAGCAGCAAAATGAGCTACGAGCAGTACTTC. Protein sequence: CASSKMSYEQYF.

The J gene is TRBJ1-1, the V gene TRBV28, with D perhaps TRBD1 (5 bases). Deletions cut 7 bases from V and 11 bases from J, with 14 bases between. The CDR3 covers 11 residues. Per the germline V gene, CDR1 is MDHEN and CDR2 is SYDVKM. The CDR3 loop is CASTQRQGAFF. CDR3 DNA: TGTGCCAGCACCCAACGGCAGGGCGCTTTCTTT.

The table lists this clone with a count of one. This rearrangement joins TRBV28 to TRBJ1-1, with D maybe TRBD1 (5 bases). Trimming removed 6 bases at V and 1 base at J, with 15 bases between. The CDR3 runs 15 residues. The germline V gene has CDR1 MDHEN and CDR2 SYDVKM. The CDR3 DNA reads as TGTGCCAGCAGCCCTCGGGGGAGGGCGAACACTGAAGCTTTCTTT. Its translation is CASSPRGRANTEAFF.

This chain uses TRBV4-1 with TRBJ2-1; TRBD1 is a possible D gene (6 bases). CDR3 size: 16 residues. The germline V and J ends were trimmed by 4 bases and 0 bases, with 13 bases remaining between them. Germline-derived CDR1 and CDR2 are MGHRA and YSYEKL. Here the CDR3 reads CASSPRGSSSYNEQFF. In nucleotides, the CDR3 is TGCGCCAGCAGCCCCAGGGGCTCCAGCTCCTACAATGAGCAGTTCTTC.

This clone was observed a few times. The chain combines TRBV4-1 with TRBJ2-5, with D unresolved. The CDR3 loop spans 15 amino acids. The ends were cut back, 1 base at V and 4 bases at J, with 13 bases in the middle. Germline CDR1 is MGHRA and CDR2 is YSYEKL. CDR3 sequence reads: CASSQVGPFSETQYF. CDR3 DNA sequence: TGCGCCAGCAGCCAAGTAGGACCCTTCTCAGAGACCCAGTACTTC.